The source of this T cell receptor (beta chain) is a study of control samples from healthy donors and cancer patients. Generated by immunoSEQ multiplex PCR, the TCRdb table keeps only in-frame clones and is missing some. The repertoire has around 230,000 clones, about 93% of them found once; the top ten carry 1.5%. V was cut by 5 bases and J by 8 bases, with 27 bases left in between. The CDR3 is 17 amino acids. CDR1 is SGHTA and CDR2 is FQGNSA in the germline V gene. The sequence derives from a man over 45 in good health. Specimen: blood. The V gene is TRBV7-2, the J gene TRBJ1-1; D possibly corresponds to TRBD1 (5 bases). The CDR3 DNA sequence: TGTGCCAGCAGCCCCTCCGGGACTCCTGACAAAGAGAGAGAAGCTTTCTTT. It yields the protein CASSPSGTPDKEREAFF.